These 16 T cell receptor beta chains share one sample of origin, sequenced in a study of cytomegalovirus exposure and HLA in healthy donors. 60 Vbeta and 13 Jbeta primers were used in PCR. The repertoire was sequenced with immunoSEQ multiplex PCR; TCRdb's copy has only in-frame clones and lacks some. The repertoire consists of under 200,000 clones, with approximately 80% occurring once and the leading ten covering more than 0.45%. Material for sequencing was PBMCs. These receptors were taken from a woman in her forties or fifties in good health and CMV-seronegative.

As concerns this clone: Compared with germline, one end of the junction differs, possibly owing to a read error. J is TRBJ2-2 and V is TRBV7-7; 10 positions match TRBD1. CDR1 and CDR2 from the germline V gene are SSHAT and FNYEAQ (reference sequence). The CDR3 runs 15 residues. In nucleotides, the CDR3 is TGTGCTAGCAGCGTGGGACAGGGGCGGACCGGGGAGCTGTTTTTT. Translating it yields CASSVGQGRTGELFF.

The genes are TRBV9 and TRBJ2-5, with D unclear. The germline V and J ends were trimmed by 1 base and 4 bases, with 11 bases remaining between them. The CDR3 has 14 amino acids. Germline CDR1 SGDLS, CDR2 YYNGEE. The CDR3 nucleotides are TGTGCCAGCAGCGTAAGCTGGAGAGTAGAGACCCAGTACTTC. This translates into CASSVSWRVETQYF.

The gene calls are TRBV19 and TRBJ1-1; weak D call: TRBD1 (6 bases). Germline V lookup: CDR1 LNHDA, CDR2 SQIVND (reference sequence). The germline V and J ends were trimmed by 6 bases and 6 bases, with 17 bases remaining between them. The CDR3 is made up of 14 amino acids. For the CDR3, the DNA is TGTGCCAGTAGCCGACAGGATGTTGTCCCTGAAGCTTTCTTT. It specifies CASSRQDVVPEAFF.

The gene calls are TRBV15 and TRBJ2-5, with D possibly being TRBD2 (6 bases). Germline CDR1 reads LNHNV; CDR2 reads YYDKDF (reference sequence). The V end was cut by 3 bases, the J end by 2 bases, with 13 bases between. The CDR3 is made up of 15 amino acids. Here the CDR3 DNA reads TGTGCCACCAGCAGCGCCCGGGAGTGGCAAGAGACCCAGTACTTC. Protein: CATSSAREWQETQYF.

This clone turned up a few times. The rearrangement joins TRBV11-1 to TRBJ2-2; D unclear. CDR1 SGHAT and CDR2 FQDESV come from the germline V gene (reference sequence). The CDR3 length is 13 residues. Between the trimmed V and J ends, which lost 1 base and 3 bases, there was a span of 3 bases. The CDR3 sequence is CASSLEHTGELFF. CDR3 bases: TGTGCCAGCAGCTTAGAGCACACCGGGGAGCTGTTTTTT.

This clone was found once. CDR3 nucleotides: TGTGCCAGCAGTTGGGTGCTAGGGGGAGGGAAAGAGACCCAGTACTTC. Protein product: CASSWVLGGGKETQYF. V and J are TRBV27 and TRBJ2-5; D perhaps matches TRBD2 (7 bases). This CDR3 has 16 amino acids. Germline V lookup: CDR1 MNHEY, CDR2 SMNVEV (reference sequence). V gave up 4 bases and J gave up 3 bases, with 18 bases separating them.

The chain links TRBV10-3 to TRBJ2-3; TRBD1 might be the D (6 bases). The CDR3 is 14 amino acids. Germline CDR1 ENHRY, CDR2 SYGVKD. V gave up 4 bases and J gave up 4 bases, with 12 bases separating them. The CDR3 nucleotides are TGTGCCATCAGTGGACAGGTCGGCGCAGATACGCAGTATTTT. This encodes CAISGQVGADTQYF.

This clone occurred a few times. The chain links TRBV7-9 to TRBJ2-5, with 7 positions matching TRBD2. The CDR3 runs 17 residues. Trimming took 0 bases from V and 4 from J; bases not matched to a gene: 11. CDR1 is SEHNR and CDR2 is FQNEAQ in the germline V gene (reference sequence). The CDR3, as DNA: TGTGCCAGCAGCTTAGCCGAGCGGGGCAGGATTTCAGAGACCCAGTACTTC. It translates to CASSLAERGRISETQYF.

The chain combines TRBV7-9 with TRBJ2-7; 8 bases are shared with TRBD1. V was clipped by 3 bases and J by 7 bases; unmatched bases: 2. Germline assignment: CDR1 SEHNR and CDR2 FQNEAQ (reference sequence). The CDR3 is made up of 12 amino acids. The DNA for the CDR3 is TGTGCCAGCAGCTTGGACAGGGAAGAGCAGTACTTC. This gives the protein CASSLDREEQYF.

V is TRBV5-4 and J is TRBJ2-6; tentative D call: TRBD1 (5 bases). Germline V CDR1 and CDR2: SGHNT, YYREEE (reference sequence). The CDR3 spans 15 residues. The V end was cut by 4 bases, the J end by 0 bases, with 8 bases between. The CDR3 coding sequence is TGTGCCAGCAGCAGGGGCCACTCTGGGGCCAACGTCCTGACTTTC. Translated, it gives CASSRGHSGANVLTF.

This chain connects TRBV6-4 to TRBJ2-7, with 7 positions matching TRBD2. This CDR3 spans 12 amino acids. Per the germline V gene, CDR1 is MRHNA and CDR2 is SNTAGT. The trim removed 8 bases at V and 7 bases at J, leaving 8 bases unmatched. Written as DNA, the CDR3 is TGTGCCAGCGGGACTATGCTAGGGGAGCAGTACTTC. Amino acids: CASGTMLGEQYF.

As DNA, the CDR3 is TGTGCCAGCCGTCCTCAGGGGATCTATGGCTACACCTTC. This translates into CASRPQGIYGYTF. The chain links TRBV7-9 to TRBJ1-2; TRBD1 might be the D (6 bases). The CDR3 loop spans 13 amino acids. V was cut by 8 bases and J by 4 bases, with 14 bases left in between. CDR1 and CDR2 (germline): SEHNR, FQNEAQ (reference sequence).

The CDR3 region has the DNA TGTGCCAGCAGCTTAAAGACTACGGGACAGGGGGCTTCCAATCAGCCCCAGCATTTT. Protein sequence: CASSLKTTGQGASNQPQHF. This chain uses TRBV5-6 with TRBJ1-5, with 12 positions matching TRBD1. J gave up 3 bases and V 2 bases, and 12 bases lay outside the gene matches. From germline, CDR1 is SGHDT and CDR2 YYEEEE. The CDR3 consists of 19 residues.

The chain joins TRBV19 to TRBJ2-7, with 9 bases that match TRBD2. Trimming cost V 4 bases and J 5 bases; bases outside gene matches: 21. Looked up from germline, CDR1 is LNHDA and CDR2 is SQIVND (reference sequence). The CDR3 runs 19 residues. The CDR3 bases are TGTGCCAGTAGTAACCCTAGCGGGATCGATTTCGGGCGGCAGAACGAGCAGTACTTC. It is translated as CASSNPSGIDFGRQNEQYF.

The table lists this clone with a count of one. V is TRBV7-9 and J is TRBJ1-6; D ambiguous. The CDR3 contains 13 residues. CDR1 and CDR2 (germline): SEHNR, FQNEAQ (reference sequence). The ends were cut back, 4 bases at V and 7 bases at J, with 8 bases in the middle. CDR3 in amino acids: CASSSPGNSPLHF. The DNA for the CDR3 is TGTGCCAGCAGCTCCCCCGGGAATTCACCCCTCCACTTT. The whole variable domain, filled in from reference TRBV7-9 and TRBJ1-6, reads DTGVSQNPRHKITKRGQNVTFRCDPISEHNRLYWYRQTLGQGPEFLTYFQNEAQLEKSRLLSDRFSAERPKGSFSTLEIQRTEQGDSAMYLCASSSPGNSPLHFGNGTRLTVT.

The CDR3, as DNA: TGTGCCAGCAGTGACCTCAGGGTCCCTTACGAGCAGTACTTC. The encoded protein is CASSDLRVPYEQYF. The chain links TRBV2 to TRBJ2-5, with D possibly being TRBD1 (5 bases). The tail of the sequence fits TRBJ2-7 better, so the J call may be wrong. This CDR3 contains 14 residues. Germline V gene sequence: CDR1 SNHLY, CDR2 FYNNEI.